These 20 T cell receptor beta chains originate from one sample sequenced in a study of cytomegalovirus exposure and HLA in healthy donors. Amplification used 60 Vbeta primers and 13 Jbeta primers. Method: immunoSEQ multiplex PCR; TCRdb's copy keeps in-frame clones and lacks some. Of approximately 32,000 clones in the sample, roughly 90% were seen once. Material for sequencing was PBMCs. Source of these receptors: a woman between 18 and 29 years old in good health and CMV-seronegative.

This rearrangement joins TRBV14 to TRBJ2-1, with D perhaps matching TRBD1 (6 bases). The V gene lost 2 bases and the J gene lost 4 bases, with 6 bases spanning the gap. The CDR3 is made up of 13 amino acids. From germline, CDR1 is SGHDN and CDR2 FVKESK. The CDR3 nucleotides are TGTGCCAGCAGCCAAAGGGGGTACAATGAGCAGTTCTTC. It translates to CASSQRGYNEQFF.

The chain uses TRBV9 and TRBJ2-2; D perhaps matches TRBD1 (5 bases). Germline CDR1 SGDLS, CDR2 YYNGEE. V was pared by 2 bases and J by 6 bases, with 11 bases between. This CDR3 has 14 amino acids. The CDR3 bases are TGTGCCAGCAGCGTTTCCAGGGCTCCCGGGGAGCTGTTTTTT. It yields the protein CASSVSRAPGELFF.

V usage is TRBV25-1 and J usage is TRBJ2-7; no definite D call. The CDR3 covers 13 residues. V lost 6 bases to trimming and J lost 2 bases, with 11 bases between them. Germline CDR1 and CDR2: MGHDK and SYGVNS. The CDR3 sequence: CASRSPVAYEQYF. The DNA for the CDR3 is TGTGCCAGCAGAAGCCCTGTGGCCTACGAGCAGTACTTC.

The CDR3 DNA follows: TGCGCCAGCAGCGCTGGACTAGCGGGTAATGAGCAGTTCTTC. Protein sequence: CASSAGLAGNEQFF. The V call is TRBV5-1, the J call TRBJ2-1; 11 bases align to TRBD2. CDR3 length: 14 residues. V gave up 4 bases and J gave up 7 bases; unmatched junction bases: 4. Per the germline V gene, CDR1 is SGHRS and CDR2 is YFSETQ.

The V call is TRBV15, the J call TRBJ1-1; D not resolved. Trimming removed 1 base from V and 0 bases from J, with 9 bases in between. The CDR3 covers 15 residues. Per germline, CDR1 LNHNV and CDR2 YYDKDF (reference sequence). The CDR3 DNA reads as TGTGCCACCAGCAGAGTTCAGATTATGAACACTGAAGCTTTCTTT. It encodes CATSRVQIMNTEAFF.

The chain carries TRBV7-8 and TRBJ1-6; no firm D call. There are 13 residues in the CDR3. V lost 5 bases, J lost 7 bases, and 9 bases lay in between. The V gene's germline CDR1 is SGHVS and CDR2 FQNEAQ. CDR3 protein: CASSVTWNSPLHF. The CDR3 coding sequence is TGTGCCAGCAGCGTGACATGGAATTCACCCCTCCACTTT.

This chain uses TRBV5-1 with TRBJ1-4; D ambiguous. Germline values: CDR1 SGHRS, CDR2 YFSETQ. Trimming removed 1 base at V and 8 bases at J, with 15 bases between. The CDR3 length is 15 residues. CDR3 residues: CASSLSPPREEKLFF. The DNA for the CDR3 is TGCGCCAGCAGCTTGTCGCCACCGAGGGAGGAAAAACTGTTTTTT. Looking up the rest from reference TRBV5-1 and TRBJ1-4 gives the full variable domain: KAGVTQTPRYLIKTRGQQVTLSCSPISGHRSVSWYQQTPGQGLQFLFEYFSETQRNKGNFPGRFSGRQFSNSRSEMNVSTLELGDSALYLCASSLSPPREEKLFFGSGTQLSVL.

Only a few counts were recorded for this clone. The chain has TRBV5-1 and TRBJ2-5; 9 nucleotides line up with TRBD2. Germline V gene sequence: CDR1 SGHRS, CDR2 YFSETQ. The CDR3 loop spans 14 amino acids. The V segment lost 0 bases and the J segment 5 bases; nucleotides outside the gene matches: 2. This CDR3 reads CASSLDLAGETQYF. CDR3 in DNA: TGCGCCAGCAGCTTGGATCTAGCGGGGGAGACCCAGTACTTC.

The V gene is TRBV20-1, the J gene TRBJ1-1, with TRBD1 identical over 7 bases. The CDR3 is made up of 11 amino acids. Germline CDR1 reads DFQATT; CDR2 reads SNEGSKA (reference sequence). The DNA of the CDR3 is TGCGCAGGGGGAGTGGGCACTGAAGCTTTCTTT. Amino acid sequence: CAGGVGTEAFF.

The V gene is TRBV29-1, the J gene TRBJ2-5; TRBD1 might be the D (6 bases). V dropped 3 bases and J dropped 5 bases, with 16 bases sitting between them. The CDR3 is 14 residues long. Germline V gene sequence: CDR1 SQVTM, CDR2 ANQGSEA. The CDR3 spells CSVESGWGRETQYF. In DNA, the CDR3 is TGCAGCGTTGAGTCGGGATGGGGGCGGGAGACCCAGTACTTC.

The V call is TRBV5-4, the J call TRBJ1-6; maybe TRBD1 (6 bases). Trimming removed 2 bases at V and 10 bases at J, with 13 bases between. The CDR3 spans 14 residues. Germline CDR1 and CDR2: SGHNT and YYREEE (reference sequence). The DNA of the CDR3 is TGTGCCAGCAGCTTAGACAGGTTTCGCTCACCCCTCCACTTT. Its protein is CASSLDRFRSPLHF.

The chain uses TRBV7-2 and TRBJ2-1, with 8 bases identical to TRBD2. The CDR3 is made up of 16 amino acids. J gave up 6 bases and V 1 base, and 8 bases lay outside the gene matches. The germline gives CDR1 SGHTA, CDR2 FQGNSA. The CDR3 DNA reads as TGTGCCAGCAGCTTAGGTCCGGGACTAGATTTCAATGAGCAGTTCTTC. Amino acid sequence: CASSLGPGLDFNEQFF.

The V call is TRBV5-4, the J call TRBJ1-2; D may be TRBD1 (6 bases). The CDR3 is 14 residues long. Deletions cut 4 bases from V and 3 bases from J, with 13 bases between. CDR1 is SGHNT, CDR2 YYREEE, per germline (reference sequence). The CDR3 here is CASSGPGQHYGYTF. DNA of the CDR3: TGTGCCAGCAGCGGCCCAGGACAGCACTATGGCTACACCTTC.

The chain is built from TRBV5-1 and TRBJ2-1, with 7 bases aligning to TRBD2. CDR1 is SGHRS, CDR2 YFSETQ, per germline. Trimming removed 5 bases from V and 8 bases from J; junction bases left unmatched: 13. The CDR3 is 15 residues long. CDR3 bases: TGCGCCAGCAGACAAGAGACTAGCTGGCGGGATGAGCAGTTCTTC. Translated, it gives CASRQETSWRDEQFF.

The CDR3 DNA sequence: TGTGCCAGCAGTTTAACCCCCCCGGGACTAGGCCCAGATACGCAGTATTTT. It specifies CASSLTPPGLGPDTQYF. This chain uses TRBV27 with TRBJ2-3, with 8 positions matching TRBD2. This CDR3 is 17 amino acids long. Losses at the gene ends were 2 bases for V and 4 bases for J; bases not matched to a gene: 11. The germline V gene encodes CDR1 MNHEY and CDR2 SMNVEV (reference sequence).

The chain has TRBV9 and TRBJ2-7; perhaps TRBD2 as D (6 bases). The V end was cut by 0 bases, the J end by 5 bases, with 9 bases between. The germline gives CDR1 SGDLS, CDR2 YYNGEE. The length of the CDR3 is 13 residues. This chain's CDR3 is CASSVGGDHEQYF. In DNA form, the CDR3 reads TGTGCCAGCAGCGTAGGCGGGGACCACGAGCAGTACTTC. Combining the CDR3 with reference TRBV9 and TRBJ2-7 gives the whole variable domain DSGVTQTPKHLITATGQRVTLRCSPRSGDLSVYWYQQSLDQGLQFLIQYYNGEERAKGNILERFSAQQFPDLHSELNLSSLELGDSALYFCASSVGGDHEQYFGPGTRLTVT.

The J gene is TRBJ2-5, the V gene TRBV28, with 7 bases fitting TRBD2. V trimming: 5 bases; J trimming: 4 bases; junction bases outside the gene matches: 13. The germline CDR1 and CDR2 sequences are MDHEN and SYDVKM. The CDR3 spans 16 residues. CDR3 nucleotides: TGTGCCAGCAGTACGTGGACTACCCGGGGGGTAGAGACCCAGTACTTC. It specifies CASSTWTTRGVETQYF.

The chain carries TRBV29-1 and TRBJ2-7; 11 positions match TRBD1. CDR3 length equals 14 residues. After removal of 1 base from V and 7 bases from J, the junction contained 6 bases not matched to a gene. CDR1 is SQVTM and CDR2 is ANQGSEA in the germline V gene. The CDR3 bases are TGCAGCGTTGAAGCGATAGGGACAGGGGGAGAGCAGTACTTC. This codes for CSVEAIGTGGEQYF.

The chain joins TRBV19 to TRBJ1-1; a possible D gene is TRBD1 (5 bases). Trimming pared 5 bases from V and 3 bases from J, leaving 16 bases between. The CDR3 is made up of 15 amino acids. CDR1 and CDR2 from the germline V gene are LNHDA and SQIVND (reference sequence). The CDR3 coding sequence is TGTGCCAGTAGTCCCCAGCAGGGTGCGTACACTGAAGCTTTCTTT. As protein: CASSPQQGAYTEAFF.

The chain has TRBV19 and TRBJ1-5; 7 nucleotides agree with TRBD1. Germline V gene data show CDR1 as LNHDA and CDR2 as SQIVND (reference sequence). The CDR3 is 17 amino acids. Trimming removed 4 bases from V and 2 bases from J; junction bases left unmatched: 11. Written as DNA, the CDR3 is TGTGCCAGTAGTACCTACAGGGGAATAAGGGGCAATCAGCCCCAGCATTTT. Translation: CASSTYRGIRGNQPQHF.